The clone carrying this T cell receptor (beta chain) came up a few times. The antigen remains unidentified. TCRdb passed the 5' RACE reads through MiXCR, listing each CDR3 protein once. Among about 420,000 distinct CDR3 sequences, more than 20% were seen once, and the ten largest hold around 13%. The CDR3 spans 17 residues. After removal of 1 base from V and 9 bases from J, the junction contained 15 bases not matched to a gene. In germline, CDR1 is SEHNR, CDR2 FQNEAQ (reference sequence). These data come from a study of T-cell memory formation after mild COVID-19. Study as a whole: TCR clusters showed largely donor specificity.

General observations from the study: Memory cells collected pre-infection included some clones that later responded, suggesting cross-reactive memory joined.

Sequencing used PBMCs or a T cell subset sorted from them (not recorded which). The chain carries TRBV7-9 and TRBJ2-1, with 7 bases fitting TRBD2. This receptor was obtained from an adult woman who had mild COVID-19 (a few samples of this study predate the infection). Cell type and time point are not known. CDR3 DNA sequence: TGTGCCAGCAGCTTAGGCCCGGGAGGCAACTTACAATCTGAGCAGTTCTTC. Amino acid sequence: CASSLGPGGNLQSEQFF.